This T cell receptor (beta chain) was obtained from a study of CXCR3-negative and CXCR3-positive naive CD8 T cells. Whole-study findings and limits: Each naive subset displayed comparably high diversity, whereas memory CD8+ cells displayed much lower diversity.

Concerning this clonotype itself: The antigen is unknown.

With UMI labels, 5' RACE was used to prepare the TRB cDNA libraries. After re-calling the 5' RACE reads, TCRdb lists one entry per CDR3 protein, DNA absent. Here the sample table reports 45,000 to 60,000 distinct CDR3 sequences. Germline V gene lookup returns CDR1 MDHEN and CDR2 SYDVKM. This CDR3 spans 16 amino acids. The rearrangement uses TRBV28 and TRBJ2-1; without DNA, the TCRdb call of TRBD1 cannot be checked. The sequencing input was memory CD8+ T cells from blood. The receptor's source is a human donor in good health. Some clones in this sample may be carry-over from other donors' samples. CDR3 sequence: CASSLPGTGVRNEQFF.